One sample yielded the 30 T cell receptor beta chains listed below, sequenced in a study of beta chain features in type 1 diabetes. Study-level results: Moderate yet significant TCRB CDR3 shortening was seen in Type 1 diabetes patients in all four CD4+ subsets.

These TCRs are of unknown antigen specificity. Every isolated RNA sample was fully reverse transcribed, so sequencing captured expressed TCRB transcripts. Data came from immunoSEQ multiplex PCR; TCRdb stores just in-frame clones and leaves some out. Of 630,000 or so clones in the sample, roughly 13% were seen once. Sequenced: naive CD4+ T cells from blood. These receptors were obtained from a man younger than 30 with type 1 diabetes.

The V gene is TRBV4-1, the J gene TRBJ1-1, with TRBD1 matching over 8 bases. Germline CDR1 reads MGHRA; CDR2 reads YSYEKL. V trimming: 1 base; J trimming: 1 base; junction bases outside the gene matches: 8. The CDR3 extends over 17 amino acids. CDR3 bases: TGCGCCAGCAGCCAAGTGGACAGGGTGGGACAGAACACTGAAGCTTTCTTT. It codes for CASSQVDRVGQNTEAFF.

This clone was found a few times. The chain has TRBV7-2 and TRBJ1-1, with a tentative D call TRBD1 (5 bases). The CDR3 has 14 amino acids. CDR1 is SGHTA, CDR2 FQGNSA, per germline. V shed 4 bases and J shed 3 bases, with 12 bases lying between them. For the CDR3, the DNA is TGTGCCAGCAGCTACCAAAGGGGAGACACTGAAGCTTTCTTT. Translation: CASSYQRGDTEAFF. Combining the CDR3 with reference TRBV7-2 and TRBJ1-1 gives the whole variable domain GAGVSQSPSNKVTEKGKDVELRCDPISGHTALYWYRQSLGQGLEFLIYFQGNSAPDKSGLPSDRFSAERTGGSVSTLTIQRTQQEDSAVYLCASSYQRGDTEAFFGQGTRLTVV.

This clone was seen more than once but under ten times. The CDR3 protein is CAWSVNRVNTEAFF. The CDR3 DNA reads as TGTGCCTGGAGTGTAAACCGCGTGAACACTGAAGCTTTCTTT. The chain employs TRBV30 and TRBJ1-1, with no clear D. CDR1 is GTSNPN and CDR2 is SVGIG in the germline V gene (reference sequence). Trimming removed 0 bases from V and 0 bases from J, with 8 bases in between. The CDR3 loop spans 14 amino acids.

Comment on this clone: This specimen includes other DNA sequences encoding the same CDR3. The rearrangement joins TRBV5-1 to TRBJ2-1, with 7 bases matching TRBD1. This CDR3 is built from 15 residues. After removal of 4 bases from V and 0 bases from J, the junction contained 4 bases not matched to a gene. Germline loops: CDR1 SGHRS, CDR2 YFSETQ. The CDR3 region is CASSGGQSSYNEQFF. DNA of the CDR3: TGCGCCAGCAGCGGGGGACAGAGCTCCTACAATGAGCAGTTCTTC. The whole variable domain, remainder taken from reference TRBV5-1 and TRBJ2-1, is KAGVTQTPRYLIKTRGQQVTLSCSPISGHRSVSWYQQTPGQGLQFLFEYFSETQRNKGNFPGRFSGRQFSNSRSEMNVSTLELGDSALYLCASSGGQSSYNEQFFGPGTRLTVL.

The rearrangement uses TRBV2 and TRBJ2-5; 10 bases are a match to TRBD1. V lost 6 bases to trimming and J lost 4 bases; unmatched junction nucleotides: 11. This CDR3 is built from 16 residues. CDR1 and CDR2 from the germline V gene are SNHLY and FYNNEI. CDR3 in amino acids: CASSGRQGAAGETQYF. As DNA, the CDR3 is TGTGCCAGCAGCGGTAGACAGGGGGCGGCGGGAGAGACCCAGTACTTC.

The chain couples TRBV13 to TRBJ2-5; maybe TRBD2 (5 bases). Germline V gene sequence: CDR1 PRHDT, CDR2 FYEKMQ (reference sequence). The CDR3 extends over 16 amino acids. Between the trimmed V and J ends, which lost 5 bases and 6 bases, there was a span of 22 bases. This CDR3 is CASSILQRTLTQTQYF. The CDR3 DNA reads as TGTGCCAGCAGCATTCTCCAGCGGACCTTGACACAGACCCAGTACTTC.

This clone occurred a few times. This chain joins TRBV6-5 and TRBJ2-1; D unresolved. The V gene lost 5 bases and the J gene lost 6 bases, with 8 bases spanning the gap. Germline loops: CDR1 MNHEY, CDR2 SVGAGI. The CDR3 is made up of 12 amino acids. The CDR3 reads CASSAPANEQFF. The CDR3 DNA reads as TGTGCCAGCAGTGCCCCTGCCAATGAGCAGTTCTTC.

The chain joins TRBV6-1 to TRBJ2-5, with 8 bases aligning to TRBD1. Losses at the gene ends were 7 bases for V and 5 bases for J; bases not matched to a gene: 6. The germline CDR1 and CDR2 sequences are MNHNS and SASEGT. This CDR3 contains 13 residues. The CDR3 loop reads CASKTGVGETQYF. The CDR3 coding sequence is TGTGCCAGCAAGACAGGGGTAGGGGAGACCCAGTACTTC.

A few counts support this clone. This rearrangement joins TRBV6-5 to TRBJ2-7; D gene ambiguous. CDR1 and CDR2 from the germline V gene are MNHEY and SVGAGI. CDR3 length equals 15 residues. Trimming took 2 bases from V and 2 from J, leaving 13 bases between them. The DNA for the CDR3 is TGTGCCAGCAGTTACGATAGGTCAGCCGCCTACGAGCAGTACTTC. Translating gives CASSYDRSAAYEQYF.

CDR3 bases: TGCGCCAGCAGTCAATCATACGAAAAACTGTTTTTT. Encoded protein: CASSQSYEKLFF. This chain links TRBV23-1 with TRBJ1-4; the D is unclear. Being an ORF, TRBV23-1 has a function that is uncertain. The CDR3 contains 12 residues. Trimming took off 0 bases at V and 8 bases at J, with 4 bases between the two ends.

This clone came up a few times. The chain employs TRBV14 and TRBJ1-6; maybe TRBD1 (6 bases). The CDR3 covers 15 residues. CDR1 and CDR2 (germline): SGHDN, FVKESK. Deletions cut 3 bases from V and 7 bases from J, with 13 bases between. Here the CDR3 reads CASSQLSDRNSPLHF. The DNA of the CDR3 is TGTGCCAGCAGCCAGCTGTCGGACAGAAATTCACCCCTCCACTTT.

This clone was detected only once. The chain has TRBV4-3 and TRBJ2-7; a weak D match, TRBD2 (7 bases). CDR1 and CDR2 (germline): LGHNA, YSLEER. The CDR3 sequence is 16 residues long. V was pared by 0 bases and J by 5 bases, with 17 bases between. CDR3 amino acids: CASSQDKGGGRNEQYF. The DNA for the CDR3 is TGCGCCAGCAGCCAAGATAAGGGGGGGGGCCGAAACGAGCAGTACTTC.

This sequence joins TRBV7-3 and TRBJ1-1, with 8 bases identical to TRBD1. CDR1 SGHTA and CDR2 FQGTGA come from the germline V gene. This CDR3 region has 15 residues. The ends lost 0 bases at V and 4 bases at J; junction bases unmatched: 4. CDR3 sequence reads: CASSLTHRGVTEAFF. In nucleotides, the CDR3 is TGTGCCAGCAGCTTAACCCACAGGGGGGTCACTGAAGCTTTCTTT.

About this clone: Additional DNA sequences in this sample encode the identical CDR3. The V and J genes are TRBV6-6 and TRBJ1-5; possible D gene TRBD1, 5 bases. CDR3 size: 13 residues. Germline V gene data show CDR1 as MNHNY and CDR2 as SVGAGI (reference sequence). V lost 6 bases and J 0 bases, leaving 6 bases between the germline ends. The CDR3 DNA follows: TGTGCCAGCAGGGGGGATAGCAATCAGCCCCAGCATTTT. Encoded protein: CASRGDSNQPQHF.

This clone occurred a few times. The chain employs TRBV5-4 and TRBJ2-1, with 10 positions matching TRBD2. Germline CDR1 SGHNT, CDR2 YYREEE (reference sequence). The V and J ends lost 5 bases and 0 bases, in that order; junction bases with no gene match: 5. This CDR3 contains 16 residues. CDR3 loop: CASSETSGHSYNEQFF. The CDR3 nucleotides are TGTGCCAGCAGTGAGACTAGCGGGCACTCCTACAATGAGCAGTTCTTC.

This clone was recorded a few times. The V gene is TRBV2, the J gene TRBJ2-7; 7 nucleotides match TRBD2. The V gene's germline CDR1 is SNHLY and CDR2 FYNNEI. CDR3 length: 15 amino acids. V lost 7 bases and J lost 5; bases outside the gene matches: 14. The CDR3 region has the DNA TGTGCCAGCACCCAACTCGGGGAGGGGACCGACGAGCAGTACTTC. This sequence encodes CASTQLGEGTDEQYF.

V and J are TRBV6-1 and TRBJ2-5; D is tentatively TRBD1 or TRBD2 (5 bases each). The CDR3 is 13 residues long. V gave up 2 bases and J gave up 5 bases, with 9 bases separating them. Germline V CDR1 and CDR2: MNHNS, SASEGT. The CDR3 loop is CASSELEGETQYF. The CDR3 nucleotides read TGTGCCAGCAGTGAATTAGAGGGGGAGACCCAGTACTTC.

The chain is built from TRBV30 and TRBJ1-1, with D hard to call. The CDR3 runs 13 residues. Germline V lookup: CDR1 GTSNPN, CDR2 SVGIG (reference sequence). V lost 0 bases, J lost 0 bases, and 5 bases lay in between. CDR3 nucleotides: TGTGCCTGGAGTGTTAGTTTGAACACTGAAGCTTTCTTT. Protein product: CAWSVSLNTEAFF.

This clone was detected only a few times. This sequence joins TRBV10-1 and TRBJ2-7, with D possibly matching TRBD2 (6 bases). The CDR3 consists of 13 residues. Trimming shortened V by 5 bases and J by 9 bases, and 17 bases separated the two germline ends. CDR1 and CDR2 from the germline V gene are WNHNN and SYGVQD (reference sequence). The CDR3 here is CASSLGTRARQYF. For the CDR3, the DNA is TGCGCCAGCAGTCTCGGGACTCGTGCTCGGCAGTACTTC.

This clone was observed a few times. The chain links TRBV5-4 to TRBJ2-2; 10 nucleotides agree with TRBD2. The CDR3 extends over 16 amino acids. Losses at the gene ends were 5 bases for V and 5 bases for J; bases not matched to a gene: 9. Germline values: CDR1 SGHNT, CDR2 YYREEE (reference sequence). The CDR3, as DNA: TGTGCCAGCAGACCGGGACTAGCGATGGGGACCGGGGAGCTGTTTTTT. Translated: CASRPGLAMGTGELFF.

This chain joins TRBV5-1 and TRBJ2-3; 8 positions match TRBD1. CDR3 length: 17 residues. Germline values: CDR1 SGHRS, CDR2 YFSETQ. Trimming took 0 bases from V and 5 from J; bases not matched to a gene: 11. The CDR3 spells CASSLGLGTGGVDTQYF. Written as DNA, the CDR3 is TGCGCCAGCAGCTTGGGACTTGGGACAGGAGGGGTAGATACGCAGTATTTT.

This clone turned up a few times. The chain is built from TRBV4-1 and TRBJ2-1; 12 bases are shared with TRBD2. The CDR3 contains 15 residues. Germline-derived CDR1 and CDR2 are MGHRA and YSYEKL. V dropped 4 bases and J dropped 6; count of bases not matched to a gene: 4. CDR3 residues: CASSLWGLAGNEQFF. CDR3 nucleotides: TGCGCCAGCAGCCTGTGGGGACTAGCGGGCAATGAGCAGTTCTTC.

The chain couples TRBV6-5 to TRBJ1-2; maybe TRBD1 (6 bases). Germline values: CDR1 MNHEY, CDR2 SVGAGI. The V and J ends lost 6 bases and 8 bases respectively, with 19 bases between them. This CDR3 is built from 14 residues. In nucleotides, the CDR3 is TGTGCCAGCAGGGACAGTCTGGAAGAAGTAGGCTACACCTTC. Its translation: CASRDSLEEVGYTF.

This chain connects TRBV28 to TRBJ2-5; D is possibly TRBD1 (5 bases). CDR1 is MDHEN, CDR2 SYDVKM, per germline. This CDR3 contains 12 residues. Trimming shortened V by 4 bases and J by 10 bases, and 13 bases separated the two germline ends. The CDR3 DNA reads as TGTGCCAGCAGTTCCACCTCAGGGATCCAGTACTTC. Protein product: CASSSTSGIQYF.

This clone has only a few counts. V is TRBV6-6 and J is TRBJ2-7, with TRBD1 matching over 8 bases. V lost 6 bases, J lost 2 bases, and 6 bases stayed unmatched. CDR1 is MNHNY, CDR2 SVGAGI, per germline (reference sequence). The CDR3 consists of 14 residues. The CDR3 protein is CASSLGQGAYEQYF. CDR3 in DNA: TGTGCCAGCAGCCTCGGACAGGGCGCCTACGAGCAGTACTTC.

CDR3 nucleotides: TGCGCCAGCAGCTTGGCTGGCGGTCCATCCTACAATGAGCAGTTCTTC. It is translated as CASSLAGGPSYNEQFF. The V and J genes are TRBV5-1 and TRBJ2-1; D is uncertain. The germline V gene has CDR1 SGHRS and CDR2 YFSETQ. This CDR3 is 16 amino acids long. Trimming left V 0 bases short and J 1 base short, with 11 bases between.

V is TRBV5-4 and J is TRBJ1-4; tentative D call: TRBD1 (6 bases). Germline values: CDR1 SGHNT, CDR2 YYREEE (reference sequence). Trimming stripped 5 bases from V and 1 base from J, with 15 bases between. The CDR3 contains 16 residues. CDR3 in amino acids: CASSNPQQGTNEKLFF. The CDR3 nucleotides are TGTGCCAGCAGTAATCCCCAACAGGGAACTAATGAAAAACTGTTTTTT.

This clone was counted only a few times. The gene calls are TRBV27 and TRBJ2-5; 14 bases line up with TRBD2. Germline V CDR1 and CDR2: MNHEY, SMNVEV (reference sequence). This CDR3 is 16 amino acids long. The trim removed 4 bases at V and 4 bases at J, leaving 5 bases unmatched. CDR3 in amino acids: CASSSGTSGSTETQYF. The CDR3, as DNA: TGTGCCAGCAGTTCAGGGACTAGCGGGAGTACAGAGACCCAGTACTTC.

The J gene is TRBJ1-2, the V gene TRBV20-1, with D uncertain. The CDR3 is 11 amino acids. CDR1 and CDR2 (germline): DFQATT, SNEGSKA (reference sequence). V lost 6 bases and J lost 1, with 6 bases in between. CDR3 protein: CSATYNYGYTF. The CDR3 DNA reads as TGCAGTGCCACCTATAACTATGGCTACACCTTC.

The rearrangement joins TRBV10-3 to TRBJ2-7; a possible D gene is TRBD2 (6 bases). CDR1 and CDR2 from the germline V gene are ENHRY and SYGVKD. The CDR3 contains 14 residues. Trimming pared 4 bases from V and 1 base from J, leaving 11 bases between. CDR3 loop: CAISVGGTSYEQYF. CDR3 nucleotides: TGTGCCATCAGTGTAGGCGGGACGTCCTACGAGCAGTACTTC.